This TCR beta chain comes out of a study of blood T cell repertoires in COVID-19. This CDR3 has 15 amino acids. The ends lost 4 bases at V and 1 base at J; junction bases unmatched: 6. Germline V gene lookup returns CDR1 SGHRS and CDR2 YFSETQ. Clones were read by immunoSEQ multiplex PCR, and TCRdb kept only the in-frame ones, dropping some. The profile covers about 230,000 clones, with around 83% appearing a single time and approximately 1.5% taken by the ten largest. V gene TRBV5-1 combines with J gene TRBJ1-1; 8 bases line up with TRBD1. The receptor was isolated from a woman between 35 and 50 years old who had recovered from COVID-19. Input material: peripheral blood. CDR3 region: CASSRDRFQNTEAFF. In DNA form, the CDR3 reads TGCGCCAGCAGCAGGGACAGGTTTCAGAACACTGAAGCTTTCTTT.